The 22 T cell receptor beta chains presented below share a single source sample, sequenced in a study of control samples from healthy donors and cancer patients (TCRdb year 2020). Receptor amplification or capture employed the immunoSEQ multiplex PCR assay. TCRdb took over this immuneACCESS table, retaining in-frame rearrangements with V and J assigned. Such tables are incomplete; in checked studies, under half of the missing clones stem from an unresolved V gene, and the remainder is unexplained. For this sample the table gives approximately 86,000 clones, of which about 85% were detected only once. The ten largest make up over 2% of the sample. Sequenced material: blood. These receptors all stem from a woman in her 40s in good health.

The V and J genes are TRBV30 and TRBJ2-5; D possibly corresponds to TRBD1 (5 bases). Between the trimmed V and J ends, which lost 0 bases and 2 bases, there was a span of 10 bases. In germline, CDR1 is GTSNPN, CDR2 SVGIG (reference sequence). The CDR3 loop spans 14 amino acids. CDR3 region: CAWSVGAGQETQYF. The CDR3 DNA sequence: TGTGCCTGGAGTGTAGGGGCAGGGCAAGAGACCCAGTACTTC.

This rearrangement joins TRBV12-2 to TRBJ2-1; the D call of TRBD2 is as the table states it, not checked on the DNA. TRBV12-2 is tagged as a pseudogene. This CDR3 contains 15 residues. The CDR3 here is CASHREPSSYNEQFF. CDR3 bases: TGTGCAAGTCACCGCGAACCGAGCTCCTACAATGAGCAGTTCTTC.

This chain joins TRBV3-1 (or the pseudogene TRBV3-2) and TRBJ1-1; tentatively, D is TRBD1 (5 bases). This CDR3 has 13 amino acids. Trimming pared 8 bases from V and 6 bases from J, leaving 16 bases between. The germline V gene encodes CDR1 LGHDT and CDR2 YNNKEL (reference sequence). The CDR3: CASGIGGRPEAFF. The CDR3 DNA reads as TGTGCCAGCGGAATTGGGGGGAGGCCTGAAGCTTTCTTT.

The chain employs TRBV18 and TRBJ1-5; maybe TRBD1 (6 bases). CDR1 is KGHSH and CDR2 is LQKENI in the germline V gene. The germline V and J ends were trimmed by 3 bases and 0 bases, with 12 bases remaining between them. This CDR3 contains 16 residues. The chain's CDR3 is CASSPQSTGSNQPQHF. The CDR3 DNA reads TGTGCCAGCTCACCTCAATCGACAGGTAGCAATCAGCCCCAGCATTTT.

The chain carries TRBV7-2 and TRBJ2-7, with a weak D call TRBD2 (6 bases). CDR3 length: 14 amino acids. The ends were cut back, 1 base at V and 3 bases at J, with 10 bases in the middle. Per the germline V gene, CDR1 is SGHTA and CDR2 is FQGNSA. CDR3 protein: CASSLGGDDYEQYF. The CDR3, as DNA: TGTGCCAGCAGCTTAGGGGGGGACGACTACGAGCAGTACTTC.

The rearrangement uses TRBV6-1 and TRBJ2-3, with 8 bases matching TRBD2. CDR3 length: 16 amino acids. The germline V gene has CDR1 MNHNS and CDR2 SASEGT. The trim removed 1 base at V and 1 base at J, leaving 4 bases unmatched. In DNA, the CDR3 is TGTGCCAGCAGTGAAGGTGGTAGCGGGGGCACAGATACGCAGTATTTT. Its translation is CASSEGGSGGTDTQYF.

This chain joins TRBV12-3 or TRBV12-4 and TRBJ1-1; D is unclear. With 1 base removed from V and 10 bases from J, the gap between germline ends came to 7 bases. This CDR3 has 11 residues. This chain's CDR3 is CASSLEGSAFF. The DNA for the CDR3 is TGTGCCAGCAGTTTAGAGGGATCAGCTTTCTTT.

V usage is TRBV25-1 and J usage is TRBJ1-4; no definite D call. The CDR3 spans 16 residues. The V gene lost 7 bases and the J gene lost 0 bases, with 15 bases spanning the gap. Germline values: CDR1 MGHDK, CDR2 SYGVNS. In nucleotides, the CDR3 is TGTGCCAGCAAAGGTCAAAGAACGGCAACTAATGAAAAACTGTTTTTT. Translated, it gives CASKGQRTATNEKLFF.

The chain links TRBV9 to TRBJ2-1; unclear D gene. The CDR3 length is 14 residues. In germline, CDR1 is SGDLS, CDR2 YYNGEE. V was pared by 2 bases and J by 6 bases, with 12 bases between. The CDR3 nucleotides are TGTGCCAGCAGCGTGGATACTAAGGGCAATGAGCAGTTCTTC. It is translated as CASSVDTKGNEQFF.

On this clone: The same CDR3 arises from other DNA sequences in this sample as well. The chain uses TRBV3-1 (or the pseudogene TRBV3-2) and TRBJ2-2; no clear D. The CDR3 is made up of 15 amino acids. V lost 3 bases to trimming and J lost 4 bases, with 12 bases between them. The germline V gene encodes CDR1 LGHDT and CDR2 YNNKEL (reference sequence). The CDR3 region is CASSQLQRSTGELFF. CDR3 nucleotide sequence: TGTGCCAGCAGCCAGCTACAGAGATCCACCGGGGAGCTGTTTTTT.

This sequence joins TRBV10-1 and TRBJ2-7; 8 bases map to TRBD1. V lost 9 bases and J lost 5; bases outside the gene matches: 9. CDR3 length equals 13 residues. In germline, CDR1 is WNHNN, CDR2 SYGVQD (reference sequence). CDR3 loop: CASSPDRADEQYF. The CDR3 bases are TGCGCCAGTTCTCCGGACAGGGCGGACGAGCAGTACTTC.

The V gene is TRBV4-1, the J gene TRBJ1-4, with a weak D call TRBD1 (6 bases). V lost 2 bases, J lost 8 bases, and 12 bases lay in between. The CDR3 has 14 residues. Germline loops: CDR1 MGHRA, CDR2 YSYEKL. CDR3 amino acids: CASSQWGQTEKLFF. For the CDR3, the DNA is TGCGCCAGCAGCCAATGGGGGCAGACAGAAAAACTGTTTTTT.

The V call is TRBV19, the J call TRBJ1-1; the D is unclear. Germline CDR1 is LNHDA and CDR2 is SQIVND (reference sequence). V gave up 4 bases and J gave up 10 bases, with 16 bases separating them. The CDR3 runs to 13 residues. For the CDR3, the DNA is TGTGCCAGTAGTAGAGACCTGGACCTCGGAGCTTTCTTT. Encoded protein: CASSRDLDLGAFF.

This clone was seen only once. The genes are TRBV6-2 or TRBV6-3 and TRBJ2-7; tentative D call: TRBD2 (7 bases). This CDR3 comprises 14 residues. The V gene lost 5 bases and the J gene lost 0 bases, with 11 bases spanning the gap. Per the germline V gene, CDR1 is MNHEY and CDR2 is SVGEGT. The CDR3 is CASSPGGFSYEQYF. The CDR3 DNA is TGTGCCAGCAGTCCGGGGGGCTTCTCCTACGAGCAGTACTTC.

The chain carries TRBV3-1 (or the pseudogene TRBV3-2) and TRBJ2-1, with D unresolved. The germline V gene has CDR1 LGHDT and CDR2 YNNKEL (reference sequence). The CDR3 sequence is 14 residues long. Trimming took off 0 bases at V and 9 bases at J, with 12 bases between the two ends. DNA for the CDR3: TGTGCCAGCAGCCAAGATCATTTGGTGGGTGAGCAGTTCTTC. Translation gives CASSQDHLVGEQFF.

The chain carries TRBV5-8 and TRBJ1-3, with a possible D match to TRBD1 (6 bases). CDR1 and CDR2 (germline): SGHTS, YDEGEE. This CDR3 region has 16 residues. The V end was cut by 6 bases, the J end by 2 bases, with 18 bases between. CDR3 sequence (DNA): TGTGCCAGCAAGCTTGACAGGAGCCGGGCTGGAAACACCATATATTTT. Protein sequence: CASKLDRSRAGNTIYF. The full variable domain, in which reference TRBV5-8 and TRBJ1-3 provide the parts outside the CDR3, is EAGVTQSPTHLIKTRGQQATLRCSPISGHTSVYWYQQALGLGLQFLLWYDEGEERNRGNFPPRFSGRQFPNYSSELNVNALELEDSALYLCASKLDRSRAGNTIYFGEGSWLTVV.

A few counts support this clone. This chain links TRBV2 with TRBJ2-7; TRBD1 is a possible D gene (5 bases). The V and J ends lost 2 bases and 0 bases respectively, with 8 bases between them. This CDR3 is 14 amino acids long. Per the germline V gene, CDR1 is SNHLY and CDR2 is FYNNEI. The CDR3 DNA follows: TGTGCCAGCAGTGAAAGGGGCGGCTCCTACGAGCAGTACTTC. It translates to CASSERGGSYEQYF.

The chain recombines TRBV5-1 with TRBJ1-4; D unclear. V gave up 1 base and J gave up 3 bases, with 19 bases separating them. Germline CDR1 SGHRS, CDR2 YFSETQ. This CDR3 contains 18 residues. CDR3 sequence: CASSLSEGEGLANEKLFF. The DNA of the CDR3 is TGCGCCAGCAGCTTGTCTGAGGGAGAAGGGCTAGCTAATGAAAAACTGTTTTTT.

The CDR3: CSYLGSSEYTSYNEQFF. CDR3 nucleotides: TGCAGCTACCTGGGGAGCTCTGAATACACCTCCTACAATGAGCAGTTCTTC. The chain is built from TRBV29-1 and TRBJ2-1; D might be TRBD2 (5 bases). Deletions cut 8 bases from V and 0 bases from J, with 23 bases between. The CDR3 runs 17 residues. Germline CDR1 and CDR2: SQVTM and ANQGSEA.

This rearrangement joins TRBV5-1 to TRBJ2-7; D may be TRBD1 (6 bases). V lost 4 bases and J 5 bases, leaving 10 bases between the germline ends. This CDR3 region has 12 residues. Germline CDR1 is SGHRS and CDR2 is YFSETQ. The CDR3 is CASSPQGNEQYF. CDR3 nucleotides: TGCGCCAGCAGCCCACAGGGTAACGAGCAGTACTTC.

The chain joins TRBV19 to TRBJ2-2; TRBD2 matches at 9 bases. Looked up from germline, CDR1 is LNHDA and CDR2 is SQIVND (reference sequence). Trimming removed 6 bases from V and 3 bases from J; junction bases left unmatched: 5. This CDR3 has 15 residues. For the CDR3, the DNA is TGTGCCAGTAGCAGGCGGGGGGGAGACACCGGGGAGCTGTTTTTT. Translating it yields CASSRRGGDTGELFF.

To note about this clone: Without the conserved terminal phenylalanine or tryptophan, this CDR3 likely stems from a read error. The DNA is left out, because the CDR3 cannot be placed on it with certainty; the CDR3 is given as TCRdb lists it. The chain carries TRBV13 and TRBJ1-3. Germline assignment: CDR1 PRHDT and CDR2 FYEKMQ (reference sequence). The CDR3 has 10 residues if both end residues are counted. CDR3 protein: CASSLTGTPR.